This is a list of T cell receptor beta chains from one sample in a study of CD8+ T cells in alopecia areata. Assay: immunoSEQ multiplex PCR; the TCRdb copy retains only in-frame clones and omits some. In the table there are 7,500 to 9,000 clones, around 64% of which are singletons. Source material: CD4+ Tregs sorted from blood. The source of these receptors is a human donor with alopecia areata. The CDR3 runs from the conserved cysteine through the conserved F or W. Fields, in order: V gene, CDR3 length, CDR3 protein.

TRBV19 12 CASSGTGQPQHF
TRBV6-5 11 CASGRAGELFF
TRBV7-2 14 CASSAGTVPYEQYF
TRBV18 15 CASSPPRQVRETQYF
TRBV4-2 16 CASSQGSGVRSGEQFF
TRBV6-5 14 CASSRDRGLYGYTF
TRBV11-2 15 CASSPYQLSGNTIYF
TRBV29-1 12 CSVGTRADTQYF
TRBV4-2 15 CASSQSGTATYEQYF
TRBV30 17 CAWSVGPGQGFNQPQHF
TRBV18 12 CASSPPAVGQYF
TRBV7-3 12 CASSPRVGELFF
TRBV7-9 14 CASSFPGSVGELFF
TRBV19 18 CASRTKTGSGYSNQPQHF
TRBV4-3 17 CASSRDRVTHSGNTIYF